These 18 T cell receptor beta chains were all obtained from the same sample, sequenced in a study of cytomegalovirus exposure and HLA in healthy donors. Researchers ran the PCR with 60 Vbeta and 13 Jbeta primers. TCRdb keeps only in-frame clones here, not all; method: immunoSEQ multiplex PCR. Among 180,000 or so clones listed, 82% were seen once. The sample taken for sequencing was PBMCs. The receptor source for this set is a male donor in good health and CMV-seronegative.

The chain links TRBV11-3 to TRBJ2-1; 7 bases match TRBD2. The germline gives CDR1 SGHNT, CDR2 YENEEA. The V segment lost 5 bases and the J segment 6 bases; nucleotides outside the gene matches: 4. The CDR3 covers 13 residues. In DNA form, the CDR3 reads TGTGCCAGCAGCGCGGGAGCCCTCAATGAGCAGTTCTTC. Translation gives CASSAGALNEQFF.

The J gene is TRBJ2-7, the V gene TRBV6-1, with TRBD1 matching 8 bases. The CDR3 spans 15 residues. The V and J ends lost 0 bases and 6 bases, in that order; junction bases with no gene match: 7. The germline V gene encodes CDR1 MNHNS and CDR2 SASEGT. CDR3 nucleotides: TGTGCCAGCAGTGAAGCGTCCAGGGGGCTGGCCGAGCAGTACTTC. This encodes CASSEASRGLAEQYF.

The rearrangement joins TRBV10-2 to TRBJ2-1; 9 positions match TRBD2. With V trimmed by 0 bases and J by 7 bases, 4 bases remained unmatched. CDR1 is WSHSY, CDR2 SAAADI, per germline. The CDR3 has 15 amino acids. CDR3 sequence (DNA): TGCGCCAGCAGTGAGTCATTGCGGGGGGGAAATGAGCAGTTCTTC. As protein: CASSESLRGGNEQFF.

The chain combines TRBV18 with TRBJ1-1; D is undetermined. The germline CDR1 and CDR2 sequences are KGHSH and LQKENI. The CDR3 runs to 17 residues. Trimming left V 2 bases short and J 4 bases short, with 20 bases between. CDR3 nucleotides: TGTGCCAGCTCACCAACTCGCGGAGGTGGAATGAGCACTGAAGCTTTCTTT. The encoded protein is CASSPTRGGGMSTEAFF.

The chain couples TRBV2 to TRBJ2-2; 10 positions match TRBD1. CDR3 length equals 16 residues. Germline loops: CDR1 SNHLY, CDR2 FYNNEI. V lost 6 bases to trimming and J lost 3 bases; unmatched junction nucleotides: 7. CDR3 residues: CASRASGQGYTGELFF. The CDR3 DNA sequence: TGTGCCAGCAGAGCCTCGGGACAGGGGTACACCGGGGAGCTGTTTTTT.

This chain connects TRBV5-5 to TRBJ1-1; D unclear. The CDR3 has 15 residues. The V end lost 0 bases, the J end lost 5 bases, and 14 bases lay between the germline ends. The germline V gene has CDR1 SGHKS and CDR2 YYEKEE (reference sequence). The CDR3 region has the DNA TGTGCCAGCAGCTTGGTGTCGGGCCCGGGGACTGAAGCTTTCTTT. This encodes CASSLVSGPGTEAFF.

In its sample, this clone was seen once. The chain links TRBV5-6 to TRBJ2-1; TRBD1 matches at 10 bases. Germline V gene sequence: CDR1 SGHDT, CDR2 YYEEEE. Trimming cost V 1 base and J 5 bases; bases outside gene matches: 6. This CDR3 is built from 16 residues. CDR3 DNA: TGTGCCAGCAGCTTGACTGGGACAGGGGTCGACAATGAGCAGTTCTTC. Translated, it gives CASSLTGTGVDNEQFF.

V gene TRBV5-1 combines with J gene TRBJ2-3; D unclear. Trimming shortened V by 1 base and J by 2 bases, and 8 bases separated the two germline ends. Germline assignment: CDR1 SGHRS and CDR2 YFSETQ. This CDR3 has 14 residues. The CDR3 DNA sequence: TGCGCCAGCAGCTTGTTTAGCTACACAGATACGCAGTATTTT. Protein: CASSLFSYTDTQYF.

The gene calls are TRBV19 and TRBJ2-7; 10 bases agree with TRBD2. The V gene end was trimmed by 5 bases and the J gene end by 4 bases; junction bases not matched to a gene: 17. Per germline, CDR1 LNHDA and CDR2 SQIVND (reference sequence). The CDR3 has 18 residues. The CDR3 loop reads CASSFAVLAGVGEYEQYF. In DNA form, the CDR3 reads TGTGCCAGTAGTTTTGCGGTCCTAGCGGGAGTAGGGGAATACGAGCAGTACTTC.

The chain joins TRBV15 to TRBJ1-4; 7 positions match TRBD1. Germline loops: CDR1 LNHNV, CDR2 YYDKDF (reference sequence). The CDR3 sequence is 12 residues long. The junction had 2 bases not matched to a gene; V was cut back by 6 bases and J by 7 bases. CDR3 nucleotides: TGTGCCACCAGGGGGGACAGTGAAAAACTGTTTTTT. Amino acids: CATRGDSEKLFF.

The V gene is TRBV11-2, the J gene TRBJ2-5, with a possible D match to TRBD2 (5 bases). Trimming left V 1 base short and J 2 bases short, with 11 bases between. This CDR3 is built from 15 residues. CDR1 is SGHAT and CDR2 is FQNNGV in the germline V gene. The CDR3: CASSLVPGTQETQYF. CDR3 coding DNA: TGTGCCAGCAGCTTAGTTCCGGGAACTCAAGAGACCCAGTACTTC.

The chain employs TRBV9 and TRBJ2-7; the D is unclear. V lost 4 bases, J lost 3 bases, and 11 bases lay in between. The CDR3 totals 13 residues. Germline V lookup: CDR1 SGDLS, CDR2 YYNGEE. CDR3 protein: CASSPSLNYEQYF. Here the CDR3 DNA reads TGTGCCAGCAGCCCAAGCCTGAACTACGAGCAGTACTTC.

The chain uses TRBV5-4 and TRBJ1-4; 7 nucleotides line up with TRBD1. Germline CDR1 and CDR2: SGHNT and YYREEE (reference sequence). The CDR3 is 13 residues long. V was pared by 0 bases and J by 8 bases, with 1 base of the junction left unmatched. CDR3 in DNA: TGTGCCAGCAGCTTGGACAGGGGAGAAAAACTGTTTTTT. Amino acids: CASSLDRGEKLFF. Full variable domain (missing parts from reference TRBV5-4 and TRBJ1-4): ETGVTQSPTHLIKTRGQQVTLRCSSQSGHNTVSWYQQALGQGPQFIFQYYREEENGRGNFPPRFSGLQFPNYSSELNVNALELDDSALYLCASSLDRGEKLFFGSGTQLSVL.

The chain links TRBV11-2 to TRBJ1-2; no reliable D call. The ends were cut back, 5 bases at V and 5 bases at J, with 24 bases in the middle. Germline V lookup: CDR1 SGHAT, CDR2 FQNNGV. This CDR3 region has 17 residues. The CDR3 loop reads CASSRIPGRSGVYGYTF. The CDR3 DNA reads TGTGCCAGCAGCAGAATTCCAGGCCGCTCCGGGGTATATGGCTACACCTTC.

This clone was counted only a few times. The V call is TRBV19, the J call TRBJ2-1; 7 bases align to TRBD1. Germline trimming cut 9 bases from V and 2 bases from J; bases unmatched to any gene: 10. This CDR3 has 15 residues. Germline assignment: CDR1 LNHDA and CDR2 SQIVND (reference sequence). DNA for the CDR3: TGTGCCAGCAACGATCGTGGGACAGCCTACAATGAGCAGTTCTTC. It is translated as CASNDRGTAYNEQFF.

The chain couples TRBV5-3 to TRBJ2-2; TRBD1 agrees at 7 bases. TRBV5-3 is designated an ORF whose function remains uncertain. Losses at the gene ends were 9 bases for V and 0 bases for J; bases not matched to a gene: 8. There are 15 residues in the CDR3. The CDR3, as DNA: TGTGCCAAAAAGAACAGGGGACCGAACACCGGGGAGCTGTTTTTT. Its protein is CAKKNRGPNTGELFF.

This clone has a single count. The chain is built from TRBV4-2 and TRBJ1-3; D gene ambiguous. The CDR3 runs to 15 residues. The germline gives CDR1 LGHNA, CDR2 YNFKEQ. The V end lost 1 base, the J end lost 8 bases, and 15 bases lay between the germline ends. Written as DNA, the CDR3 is TGTGCCAGCAGCCAAGCAGGAGGTTGGGAAGACACCATATATTTT. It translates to CASSQAGGWEDTIYF.

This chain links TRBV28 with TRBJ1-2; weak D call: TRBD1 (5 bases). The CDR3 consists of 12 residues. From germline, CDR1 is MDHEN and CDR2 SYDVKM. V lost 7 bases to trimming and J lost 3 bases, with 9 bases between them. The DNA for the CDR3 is TGTGCCAGCAAAACGACAGACTATGGCTACACCTTC. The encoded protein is CASKTTDYGYTF.